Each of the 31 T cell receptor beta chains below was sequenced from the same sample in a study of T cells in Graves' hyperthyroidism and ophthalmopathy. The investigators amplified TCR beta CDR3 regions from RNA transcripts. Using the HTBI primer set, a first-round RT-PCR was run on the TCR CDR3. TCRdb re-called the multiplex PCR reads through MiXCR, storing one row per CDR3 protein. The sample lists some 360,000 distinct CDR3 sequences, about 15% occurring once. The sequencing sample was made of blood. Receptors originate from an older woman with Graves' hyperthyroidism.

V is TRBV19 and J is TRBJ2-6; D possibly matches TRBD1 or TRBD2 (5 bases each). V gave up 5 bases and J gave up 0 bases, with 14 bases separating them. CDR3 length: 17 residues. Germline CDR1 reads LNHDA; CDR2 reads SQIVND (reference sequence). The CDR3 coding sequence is TGTGCCAGTAGTCCCCCCGGGGCAGCCTCTGGGGCCAACGTCCTGACTTTC. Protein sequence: CASSPPGAASGANVLTF.

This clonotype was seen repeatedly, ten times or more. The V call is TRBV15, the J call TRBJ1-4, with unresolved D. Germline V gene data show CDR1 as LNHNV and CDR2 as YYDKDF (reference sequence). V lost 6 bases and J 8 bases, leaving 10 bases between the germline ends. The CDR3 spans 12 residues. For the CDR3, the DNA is TGTGCCACCAGGAGCGCAGAGGAAAAACTGTTTTTT. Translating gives CATRSAEEKLFF.

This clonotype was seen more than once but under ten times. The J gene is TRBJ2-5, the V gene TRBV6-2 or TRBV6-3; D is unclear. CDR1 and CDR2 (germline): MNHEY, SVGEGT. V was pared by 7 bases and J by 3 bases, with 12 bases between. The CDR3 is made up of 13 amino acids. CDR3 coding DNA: TGTGCCAGCAACGACCACAGAAAAGAGACCCAGTACTTC. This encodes CASNDHRKETQYF.

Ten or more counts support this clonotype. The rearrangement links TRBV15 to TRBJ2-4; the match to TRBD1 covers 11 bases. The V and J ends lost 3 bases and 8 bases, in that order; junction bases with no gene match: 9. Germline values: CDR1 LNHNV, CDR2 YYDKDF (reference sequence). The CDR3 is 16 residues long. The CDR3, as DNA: TGTGCCACCAGCAGCATTCCGGGACAGGGGGTTGACATTCAGTACTTC. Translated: CATSSIPGQGVDIQYF. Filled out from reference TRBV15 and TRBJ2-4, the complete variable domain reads DAMVIQNPRYQVTQFGKPVTLSCSQTLNHNVMYWYQQKSSQAPKLLFHYYDKDFNNEADTPDNFQSRRPNTSFCFLDIRSPGLGDTAMYLCATSSIPGQGVDIQYFGAGTRLSVL.

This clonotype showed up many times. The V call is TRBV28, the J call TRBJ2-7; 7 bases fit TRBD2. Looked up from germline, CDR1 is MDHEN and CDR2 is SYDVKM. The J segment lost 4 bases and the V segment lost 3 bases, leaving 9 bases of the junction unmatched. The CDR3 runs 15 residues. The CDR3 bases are TGTGCCAGCAGTTTTCCACGCGGGAGTAGATACGAGCAGTACTTC. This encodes CASSFPRGSRYEQYF.

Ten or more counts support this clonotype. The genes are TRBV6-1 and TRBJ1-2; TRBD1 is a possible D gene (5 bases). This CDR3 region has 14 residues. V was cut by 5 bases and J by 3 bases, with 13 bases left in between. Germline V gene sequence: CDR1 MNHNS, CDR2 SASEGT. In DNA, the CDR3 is TGTGCCAGCAGTCACCGGGACGGTTACTATGGCTACACCTTC. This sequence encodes CASSHRDGYYGYTF.

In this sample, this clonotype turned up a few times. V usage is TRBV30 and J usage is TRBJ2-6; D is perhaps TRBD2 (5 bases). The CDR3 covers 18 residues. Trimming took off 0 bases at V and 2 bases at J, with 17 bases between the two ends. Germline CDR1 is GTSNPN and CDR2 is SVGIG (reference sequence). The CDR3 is CAWSVLGGVSAGANVLTF. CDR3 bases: TGTGCCTGGAGTGTACTAGGTGGGGTATCGGCTGGGGCCAACGTCCTGACTTTC.

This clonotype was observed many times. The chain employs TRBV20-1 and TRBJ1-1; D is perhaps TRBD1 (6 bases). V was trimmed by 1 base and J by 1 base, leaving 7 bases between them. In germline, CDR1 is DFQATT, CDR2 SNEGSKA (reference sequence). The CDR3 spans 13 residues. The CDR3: CSARVQGNTEAFF. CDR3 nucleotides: TGCAGTGCTAGAGTACAGGGGAACACTGAAGCTTTCTTT.

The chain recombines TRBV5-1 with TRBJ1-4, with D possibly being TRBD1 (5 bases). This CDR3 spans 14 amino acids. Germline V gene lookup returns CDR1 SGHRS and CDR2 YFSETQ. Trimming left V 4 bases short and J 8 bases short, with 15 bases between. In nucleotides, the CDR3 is TGCGCCAGCAGCGCCCGGGGCTCGGGGGAAAAACTGTTTTTT. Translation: CASSARGSGEKLFF.

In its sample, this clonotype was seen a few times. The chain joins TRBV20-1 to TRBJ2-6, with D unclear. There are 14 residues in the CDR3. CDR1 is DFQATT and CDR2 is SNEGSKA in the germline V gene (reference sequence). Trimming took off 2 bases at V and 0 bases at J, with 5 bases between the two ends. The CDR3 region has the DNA TGCAGTGCTAGAAACATCTCTGGGGCCAACGTCCTGACTTTC. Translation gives CSARNISGANVLTF.

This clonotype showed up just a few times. The CDR3 region has the DNA TGTGCCACCAGCAGGGGACTCAGCGCGGGTTTTGACGAGCAGTACTTC. Translated: CATSRGLSAGFDEQYF. This sequence joins TRBV15 and TRBJ2-7, with D maybe TRBD2 (6 bases). The CDR3 covers 16 residues. Trimming shortened V by 3 bases and J by 5 bases, and 20 bases separated the two germline ends. Per germline, CDR1 LNHNV and CDR2 YYDKDF (reference sequence).

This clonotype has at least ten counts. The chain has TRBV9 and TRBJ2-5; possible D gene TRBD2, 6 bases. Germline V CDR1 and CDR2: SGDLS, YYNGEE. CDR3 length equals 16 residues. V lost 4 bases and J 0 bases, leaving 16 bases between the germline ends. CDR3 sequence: CASSPTWRGHQETQYF. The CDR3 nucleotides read TGTGCCAGCAGCCCAACCTGGAGGGGTCACCAAGAGACCCAGTACTTC.

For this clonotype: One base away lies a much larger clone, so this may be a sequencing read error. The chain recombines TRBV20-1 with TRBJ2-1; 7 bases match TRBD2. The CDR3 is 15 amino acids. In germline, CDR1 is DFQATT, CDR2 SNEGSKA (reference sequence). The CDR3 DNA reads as TGCGGTGCTAGAGTAGCAGGGAGGGGCTACAATGAGCAGTTCTTC. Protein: CGARVAGRGYNEQFF.

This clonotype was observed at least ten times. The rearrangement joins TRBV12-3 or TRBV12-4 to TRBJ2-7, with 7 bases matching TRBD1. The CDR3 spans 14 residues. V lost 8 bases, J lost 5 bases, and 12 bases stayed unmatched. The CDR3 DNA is TGTGCCAGCTCTGGCAGGGGACAGTGGGACGAGCAGTACTTC. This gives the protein CASSGRGQWDEQYF.

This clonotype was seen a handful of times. The CDR3 nucleotides read TGTGCCTGGAGTCCAATAGGTCCATCCTACGAGCAGTACTTC. Translated: CAWSPIGPSYEQYF. This sequence joins TRBV30 and TRBJ2-7; D gene unclear. Germline CDR1 is GTSNPN and CDR2 is SVGIG (reference sequence). The CDR3 covers 14 residues. Trimming left V 2 bases short and J 1 base short, with 12 bases between.

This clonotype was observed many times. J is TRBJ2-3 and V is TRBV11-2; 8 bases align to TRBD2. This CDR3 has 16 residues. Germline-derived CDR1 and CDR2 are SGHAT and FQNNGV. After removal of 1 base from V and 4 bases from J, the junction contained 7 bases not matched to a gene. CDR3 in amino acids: CASSLGPAGVSDTQYF. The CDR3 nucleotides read TGTGCCAGCAGCTTAGGTCCAGCGGGAGTTTCAGATACGCAGTATTTT.

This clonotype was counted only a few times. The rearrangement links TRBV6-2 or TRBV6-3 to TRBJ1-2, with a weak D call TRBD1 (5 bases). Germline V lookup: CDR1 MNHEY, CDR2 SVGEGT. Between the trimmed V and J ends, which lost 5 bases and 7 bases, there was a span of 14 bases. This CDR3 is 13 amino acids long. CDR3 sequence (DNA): TGTGCCAGCAGTCCCAGGCTCAGGGTTGGCTACACCTTC. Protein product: CASSPRLRVGYTF.

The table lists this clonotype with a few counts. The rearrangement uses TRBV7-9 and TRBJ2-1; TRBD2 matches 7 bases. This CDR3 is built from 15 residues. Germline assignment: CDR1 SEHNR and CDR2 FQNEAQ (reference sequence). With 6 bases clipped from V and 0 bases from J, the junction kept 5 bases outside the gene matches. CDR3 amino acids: CASRVAGPSYNEQFF. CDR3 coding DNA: TGTGCCAGCAGGGTAGCGGGCCCCTCCTACAATGAGCAGTTCTTC. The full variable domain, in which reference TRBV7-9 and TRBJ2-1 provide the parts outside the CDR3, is DTGVSQNPRHKITKRGQNVTFRCDPISEHNRLYWYRQTLGQGPEFLTYFQNEAQLEKSRLLSDRFSAERPKGSFSTLEIQRTEQGDSAMYLCASRVAGPSYNEQFFGPGTRLTVL.

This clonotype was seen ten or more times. The chain's CDR3 is CAWSVRVYEQYF. The DNA of the CDR3 is TGTGCCTGGAGTGTACGGGTCTACGAGCAGTACTTC. This chain joins TRBV30 and TRBJ2-7, with D unresolved. The CDR3 contains 12 residues. The V end was cut by 0 bases, the J end by 3 bases, with 6 bases between. Germline CDR1 and CDR2: GTSNPN and SVGIG (reference sequence).

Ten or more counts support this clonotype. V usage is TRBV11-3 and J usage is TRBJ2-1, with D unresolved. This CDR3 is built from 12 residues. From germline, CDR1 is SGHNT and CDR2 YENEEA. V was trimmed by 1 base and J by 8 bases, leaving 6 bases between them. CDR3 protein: CASSLAADEQFF. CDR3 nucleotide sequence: TGTGCCAGCAGCTTAGCCGCAGATGAGCAGTTCTTC.

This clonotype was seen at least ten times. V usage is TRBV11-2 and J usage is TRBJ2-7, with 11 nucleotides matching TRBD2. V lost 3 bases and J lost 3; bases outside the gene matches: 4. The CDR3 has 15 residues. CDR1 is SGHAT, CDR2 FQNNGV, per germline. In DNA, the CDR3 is TGTGCCAGCAGCTTCCTAGCGGGGGGAGACTACGAGCAGTACTTC. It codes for CASSFLAGGDYEQYF.

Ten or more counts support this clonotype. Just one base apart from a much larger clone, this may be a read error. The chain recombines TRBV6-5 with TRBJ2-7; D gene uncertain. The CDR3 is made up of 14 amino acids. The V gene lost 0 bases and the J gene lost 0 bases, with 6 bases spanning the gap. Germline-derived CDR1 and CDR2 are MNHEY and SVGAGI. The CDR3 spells CASSYSGNSYEQYF. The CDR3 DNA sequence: TGTGCCAGCAGTTACTCGGGTAACTCCTACGAGCAGTACTTC.

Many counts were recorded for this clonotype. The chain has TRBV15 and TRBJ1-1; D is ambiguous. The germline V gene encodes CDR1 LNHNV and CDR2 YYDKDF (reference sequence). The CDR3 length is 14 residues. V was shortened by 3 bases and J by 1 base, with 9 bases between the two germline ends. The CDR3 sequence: CATSSGRSNTEAFF. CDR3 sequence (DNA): TGTGCCACCAGCAGCGGTCGGTCGAACACTGAAGCTTTCTTT.

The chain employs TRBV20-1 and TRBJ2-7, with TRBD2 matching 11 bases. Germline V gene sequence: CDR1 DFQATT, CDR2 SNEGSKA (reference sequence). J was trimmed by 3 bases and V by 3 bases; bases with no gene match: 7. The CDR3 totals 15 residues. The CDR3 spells CSARATGTSGYEQYF. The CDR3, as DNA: TGCAGTGCTAGGGCCACCGGGACTAGCGGCTACGAGCAGTACTTC.

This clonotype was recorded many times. The CDR3 reads CAWNGGSSTAFF. The CDR3 DNA follows: TGTGCCTGGAATGGGGGGTCTTCTACTGCTTTCTTT. The chain is built from TRBV30 and TRBJ1-1; weak D call: TRBD1 (5 bases). The CDR3 totals 12 residues. Per the germline V gene, CDR1 is GTSNPN and CDR2 is SVGIG (reference sequence). The V end was cut by 4 bases, the J end by 11 bases, with 17 bases between.

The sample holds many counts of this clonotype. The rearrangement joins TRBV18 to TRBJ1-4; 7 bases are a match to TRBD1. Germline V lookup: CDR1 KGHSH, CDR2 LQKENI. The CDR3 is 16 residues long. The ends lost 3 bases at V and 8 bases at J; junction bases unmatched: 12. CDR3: CASSPMSRDSIEKLFF. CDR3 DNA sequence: TGTGCCAGCTCACCCATGTCCCGGGACAGTATCGAAAAACTGTTTTTT.

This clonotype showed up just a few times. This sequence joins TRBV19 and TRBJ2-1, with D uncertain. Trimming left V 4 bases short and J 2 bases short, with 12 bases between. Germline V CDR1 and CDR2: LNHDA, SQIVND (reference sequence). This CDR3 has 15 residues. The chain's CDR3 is CASSTPGGTYNEQFF. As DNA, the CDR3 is TGTGCCAGTAGTACACCCGGCGGAACCTACAATGAGCAGTTCTTC.

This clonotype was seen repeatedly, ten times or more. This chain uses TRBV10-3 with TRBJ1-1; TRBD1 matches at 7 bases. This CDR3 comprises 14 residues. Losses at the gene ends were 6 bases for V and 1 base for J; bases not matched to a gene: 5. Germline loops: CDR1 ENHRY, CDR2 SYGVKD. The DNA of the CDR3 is TGTGCCATCAGAACAGGGGTTGGGAACACTGAAGCTTTCTTT. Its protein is CAIRTGVGNTEAFF.

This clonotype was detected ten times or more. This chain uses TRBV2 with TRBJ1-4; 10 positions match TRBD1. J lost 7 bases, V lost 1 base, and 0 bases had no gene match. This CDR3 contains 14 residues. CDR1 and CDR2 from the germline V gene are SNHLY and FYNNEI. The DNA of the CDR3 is TGTGCCAGCAGTGAAGGGACAGGGGGTGAAAAACTGTTTTTT. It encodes CASSEGTGGEKLFF.

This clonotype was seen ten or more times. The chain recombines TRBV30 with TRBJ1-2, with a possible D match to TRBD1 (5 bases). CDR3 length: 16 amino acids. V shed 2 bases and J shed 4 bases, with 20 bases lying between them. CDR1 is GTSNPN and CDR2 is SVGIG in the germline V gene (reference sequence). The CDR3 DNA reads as TGTGCCTGGAGTCAACTATCCCTAGACAGCATCTATGGCTACACCTTC. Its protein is CAWSQLSLDSIYGYTF.

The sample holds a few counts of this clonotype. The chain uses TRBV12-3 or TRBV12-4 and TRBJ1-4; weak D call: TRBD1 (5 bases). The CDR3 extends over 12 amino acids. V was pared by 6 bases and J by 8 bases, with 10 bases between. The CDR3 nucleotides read TGTGCCAGCAGACACTGGGGGGAAAAACTGTTTTTT. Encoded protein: CASRHWGEKLFF.